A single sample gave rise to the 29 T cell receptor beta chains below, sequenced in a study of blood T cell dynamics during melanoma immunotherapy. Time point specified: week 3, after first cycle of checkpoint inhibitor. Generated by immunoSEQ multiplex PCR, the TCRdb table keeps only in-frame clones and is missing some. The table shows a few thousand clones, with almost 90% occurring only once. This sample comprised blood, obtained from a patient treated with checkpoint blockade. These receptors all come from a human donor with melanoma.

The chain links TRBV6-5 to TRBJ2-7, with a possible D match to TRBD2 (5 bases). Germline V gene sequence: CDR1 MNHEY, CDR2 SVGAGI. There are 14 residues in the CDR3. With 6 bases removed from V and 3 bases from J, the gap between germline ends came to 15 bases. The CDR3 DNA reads TGTGCCAGCAGAACGAGGGCGCTTGGCTACGAGCAGTACTTC. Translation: CASRTRALGYEQYF.

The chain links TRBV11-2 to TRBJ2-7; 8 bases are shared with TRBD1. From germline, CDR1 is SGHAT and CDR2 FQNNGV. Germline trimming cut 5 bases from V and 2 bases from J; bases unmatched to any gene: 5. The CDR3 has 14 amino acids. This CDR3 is CASSPLQGAYEQYF. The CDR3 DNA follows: TGTGCCAGCAGCCCACTACAGGGGGCCTACGAGCAGTACTTC.

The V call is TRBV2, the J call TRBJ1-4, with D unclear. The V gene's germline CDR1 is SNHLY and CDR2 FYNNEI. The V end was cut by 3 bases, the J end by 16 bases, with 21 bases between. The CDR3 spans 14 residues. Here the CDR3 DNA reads TGTGCCAGCAGTGAGTTCGGTAACGAAATCGAGGGGTTTTTT. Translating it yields CASSEFGNEIEGFF. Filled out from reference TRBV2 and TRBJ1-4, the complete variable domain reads EPEVTQTPSHQVTQMGQEVILRCVPISNHLYFYWYRQILGQKVEFLVSFYNNEISEKSEIFDDQFSVERPDGSNFTLKIRSTKLEDSAMYFCASSEFGNEIEGFFGSGTQLSVL.

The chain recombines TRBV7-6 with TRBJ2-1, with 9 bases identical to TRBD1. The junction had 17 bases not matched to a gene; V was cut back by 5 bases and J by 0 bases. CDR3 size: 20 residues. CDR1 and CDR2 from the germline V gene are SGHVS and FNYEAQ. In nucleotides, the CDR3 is TGTGCCAGCAGCCAACACCGGGACAGGGTCGGGTCGAGCTCCTACAATGAGCAGTTCTTC. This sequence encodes CASSQHRDRVGSSSYNEQFF.

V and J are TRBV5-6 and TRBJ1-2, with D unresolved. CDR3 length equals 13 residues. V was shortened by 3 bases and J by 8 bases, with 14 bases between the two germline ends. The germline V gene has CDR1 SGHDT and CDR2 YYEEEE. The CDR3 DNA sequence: TGTGCCAGCAGCTCCGATATTATCCGGGGCTACACCTTC. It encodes CASSSDIIRGYTF.

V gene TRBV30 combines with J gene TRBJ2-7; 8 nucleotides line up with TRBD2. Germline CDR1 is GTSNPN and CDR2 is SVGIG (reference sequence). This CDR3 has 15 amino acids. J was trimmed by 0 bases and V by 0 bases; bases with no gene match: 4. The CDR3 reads CAWSVPREVSYEQYF. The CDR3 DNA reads TGTGCCTGGAGTGTACCGCGGGAGGTCTCCTACGAGCAGTACTTC.

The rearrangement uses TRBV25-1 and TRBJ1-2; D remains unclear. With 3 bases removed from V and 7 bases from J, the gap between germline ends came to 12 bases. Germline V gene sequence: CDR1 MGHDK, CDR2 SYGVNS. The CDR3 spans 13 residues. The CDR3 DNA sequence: TGTGCCAGCAGTGAGCCCCAAGGAATTGGCTACACCTTC. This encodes CASSEPQGIGYTF.

The CDR3 nucleotides are TGTGCCAGCAGCTTGAGGACAGGGGCCTACAATGAGCAGTTCTTC. Amino acids: CASSLRTGAYNEQFF. V and J are TRBV7-9 and TRBJ2-1, with 9 bases that match TRBD1. CDR3 length: 15 amino acids. The junction had 2 bases not matched to a gene; V was cut back by 3 bases and J by 2 bases. CDR1 is SEHNR and CDR2 is FQNEAQ in the germline V gene (reference sequence).

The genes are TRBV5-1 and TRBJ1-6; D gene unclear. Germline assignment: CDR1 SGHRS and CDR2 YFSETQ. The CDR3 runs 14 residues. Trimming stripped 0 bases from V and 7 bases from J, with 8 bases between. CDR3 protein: CASSLEDGNSPLHF. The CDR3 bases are TGCGCCAGCAGCTTGGAGGATGGAAATTCACCCCTCCACTTT.

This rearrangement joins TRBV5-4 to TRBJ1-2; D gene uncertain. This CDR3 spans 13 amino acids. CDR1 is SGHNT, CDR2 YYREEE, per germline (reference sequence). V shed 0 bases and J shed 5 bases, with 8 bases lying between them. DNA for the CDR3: TGTGCCAGCAGCTTGGCGTGGGAGTATGGCTACACCTTC. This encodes CASSLAWEYGYTF.

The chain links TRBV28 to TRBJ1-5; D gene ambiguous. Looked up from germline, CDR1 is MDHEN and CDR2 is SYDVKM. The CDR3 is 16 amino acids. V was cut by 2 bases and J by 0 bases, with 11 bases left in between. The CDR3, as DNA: TGTGCCAGCAGTTTAAGGGCTTCCCTTAGCAATCAGCCCCAGCATTTT. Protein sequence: CASSLRASLSNQPQHF.

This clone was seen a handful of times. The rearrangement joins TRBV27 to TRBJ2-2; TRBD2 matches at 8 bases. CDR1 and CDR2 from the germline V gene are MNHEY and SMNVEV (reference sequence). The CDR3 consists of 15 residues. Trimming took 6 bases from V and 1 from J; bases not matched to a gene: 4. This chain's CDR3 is CASRKGLGNTGELFF. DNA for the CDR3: TGTGCCAGCAGGAAGGGACTAGGGAACACCGGGGAGCTGTTTTTT.

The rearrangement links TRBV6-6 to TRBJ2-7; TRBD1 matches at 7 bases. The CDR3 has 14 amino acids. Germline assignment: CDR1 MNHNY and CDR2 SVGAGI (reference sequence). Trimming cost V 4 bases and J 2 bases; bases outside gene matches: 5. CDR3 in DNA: TGTGCCAGCAGTTCCTCCGGACAGGCCTACGAGCAGTACTTC. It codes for CASSSSGQAYEQYF.

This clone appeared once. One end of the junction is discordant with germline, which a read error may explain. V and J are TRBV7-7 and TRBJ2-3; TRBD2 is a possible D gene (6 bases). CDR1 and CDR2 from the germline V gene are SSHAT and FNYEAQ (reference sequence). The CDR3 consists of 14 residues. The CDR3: CASSLTSSTDTQYF. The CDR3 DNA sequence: TGTGCTAGCAGCTTAACTAGCAGCACAGATACGCAGTATTTT.

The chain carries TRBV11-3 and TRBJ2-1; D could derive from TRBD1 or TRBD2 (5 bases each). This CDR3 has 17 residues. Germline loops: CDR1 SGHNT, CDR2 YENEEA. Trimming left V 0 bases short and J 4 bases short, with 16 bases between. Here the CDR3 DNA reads TGTGCCAGCAGCTTAGACCGACCGGCGAGGGGATACAATGAGCAGTTCTTC. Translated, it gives CASSLDRPARGYNEQFF.

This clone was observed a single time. CDR3 coding DNA: TGTGCCAGCAGCTTTTTGACTAGCGGGACTTACGAGCAGTACTTC. Translated: CASSFLTSGTYEQYF. V gene TRBV7-9 combines with J gene TRBJ2-7; 11 bases are a match to TRBD2. Trimming removed 3 bases from V and 4 bases from J; junction bases left unmatched: 5. From germline, CDR1 is SEHNR and CDR2 FQNEAQ (reference sequence). The length of the CDR3 is 15 residues.

The CDR3: CSVKTYEQYF. CDR3 in DNA: TGCAGCGTTAAGACCTACGAGCAGTACTTC. V usage is TRBV29-1 and J usage is TRBJ2-7; D unresolved. The CDR3 has 10 amino acids. The V end was cut by 5 bases, the J end by 2 bases, with 4 bases between. Germline CDR1 and CDR2: SQVTM and ANQGSEA.

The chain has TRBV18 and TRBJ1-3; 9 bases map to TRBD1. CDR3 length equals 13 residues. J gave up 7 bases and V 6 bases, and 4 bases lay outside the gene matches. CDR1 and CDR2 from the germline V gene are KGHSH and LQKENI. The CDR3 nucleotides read TGTGCCAGCTCTCCAGGACAGGGGAACACCATATATTTT. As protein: CASSPGQGNTIYF.

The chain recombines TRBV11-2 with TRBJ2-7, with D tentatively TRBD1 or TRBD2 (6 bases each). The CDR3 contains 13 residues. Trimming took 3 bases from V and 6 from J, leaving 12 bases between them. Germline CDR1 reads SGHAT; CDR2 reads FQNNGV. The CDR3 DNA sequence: TGTGCCAGCAGCTTTCCGGGGGCAGGCGAGCAGTACTTC. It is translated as CASSFPGAGEQYF.

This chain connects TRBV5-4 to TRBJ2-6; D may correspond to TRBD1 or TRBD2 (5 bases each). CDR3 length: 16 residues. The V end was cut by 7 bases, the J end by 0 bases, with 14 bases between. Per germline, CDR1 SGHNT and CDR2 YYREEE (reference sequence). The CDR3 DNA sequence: TGTGCCAGCGGCCCGGGACGCCACTCTGGGGCCAACGTCCTGACTTTC. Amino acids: CASGPGRHSGANVLTF.

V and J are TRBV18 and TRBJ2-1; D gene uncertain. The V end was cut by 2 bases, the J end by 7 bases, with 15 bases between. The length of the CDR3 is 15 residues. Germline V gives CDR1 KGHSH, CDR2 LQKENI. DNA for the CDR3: TGTGCCAGCTCACCAACCCTAATTTTGGTAAATGAGCAGTTCTTC. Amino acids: CASSPTLILVNEQFF.

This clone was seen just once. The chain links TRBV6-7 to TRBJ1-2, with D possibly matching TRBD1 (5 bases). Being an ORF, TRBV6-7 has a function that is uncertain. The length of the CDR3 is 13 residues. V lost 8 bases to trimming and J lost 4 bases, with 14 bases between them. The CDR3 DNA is TGTGCCAGCGGAATCCAAGGGGTCTATGGCTACACCTTC. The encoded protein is CASGIQGVYGYTF.

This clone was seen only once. The CDR3 DNA sequence: TGTGCCAGCAGTGAATTAATTGCGGGAGGATCTTACAATGAGCAGTTCTTC. Its translation is CASSELIAGGSYNEQFF. The chain links TRBV2 to TRBJ2-1; 8 bases match TRBD2. The CDR3 runs 17 residues. The junction had 10 bases not matched to a gene; V was cut back by 2 bases and J by 4 bases. Germline lookup yields CDR1 SNHLY and CDR2 FYNNEI.

The CDR3: CATSIDRLYNEKLFF. As DNA, the CDR3 is TGTGCCACCAGCATCGACAGGCTATATAATGAAAAACTGTTTTTT. The V gene is TRBV15, the J gene TRBJ1-4, with D perhaps TRBD1 (6 bases). V lost 4 bases, J lost 4 bases, and 13 bases lay in between. Germline values: CDR1 LNHNV, CDR2 YYDKDF (reference sequence). The CDR3 runs to 15 residues.

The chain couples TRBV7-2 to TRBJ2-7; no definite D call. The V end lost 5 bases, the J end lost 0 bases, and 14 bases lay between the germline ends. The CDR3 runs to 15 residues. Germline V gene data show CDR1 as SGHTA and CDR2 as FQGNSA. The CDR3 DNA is TGTGCCAGCAGCCAGGAAGTATACCCCTCCTACGAGCAGTACTTC. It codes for CASSQEVYPSYEQYF.

The CDR3 protein is CASSLAGGGTGELFF. The CDR3 DNA reads as TGTGCCAGCAGCTTAGCAGGGGGCGGGACCGGGGAGCTGTTTTTT. The chain joins TRBV7-2 to TRBJ2-2, with 7 bases aligning to TRBD1. Germline values: CDR1 SGHTA, CDR2 FQGNSA. There are 15 residues in the CDR3. Trimming removed 0 bases from V and 5 bases from J; junction bases left unmatched: 3. The full variable domain, completed using reference TRBV7-2 and TRBJ2-2, is GAGVSQSPSNKVTEKGKDVELRCDPISGHTALYWYRQSLGQGLEFLIYFQGNSAPDKSGLPSDRFSAERTGGSVSTLTIQRTQQEDSAVYLCASSLAGGGTGELFFGEGSRLTVL.

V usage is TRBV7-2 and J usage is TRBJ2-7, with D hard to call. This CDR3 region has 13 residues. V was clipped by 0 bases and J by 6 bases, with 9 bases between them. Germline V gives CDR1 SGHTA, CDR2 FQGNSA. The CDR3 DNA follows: TGTGCCAGCAGCTTAGCGCTTGCCGGCGAGCAGTACTTC. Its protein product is CASSLALAGEQYF.

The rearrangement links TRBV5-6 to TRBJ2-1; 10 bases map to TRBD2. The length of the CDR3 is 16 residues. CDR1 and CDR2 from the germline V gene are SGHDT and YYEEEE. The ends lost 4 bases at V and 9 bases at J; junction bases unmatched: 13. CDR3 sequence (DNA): TGTGCCAGCAGCCGATTTCGTCTAGCGGGAGCGCGTGAGCAGTTCTTC. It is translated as CASSRFRLAGAREQFF.

As DNA, the CDR3 is TGTGCCAGCAGCCTCGGGACACGTGGAAACACCATATATTTT. Its translation: CASSLGTRGNTIYF. The V gene is TRBV9, the J gene TRBJ1-3, with D possibly matching TRBD1 (6 bases). Germline V gene lookup returns CDR1 SGDLS and CDR2 YYNGEE. V lost 4 bases and J 3 bases, leaving 11 bases between the germline ends. The CDR3 spans 14 residues.